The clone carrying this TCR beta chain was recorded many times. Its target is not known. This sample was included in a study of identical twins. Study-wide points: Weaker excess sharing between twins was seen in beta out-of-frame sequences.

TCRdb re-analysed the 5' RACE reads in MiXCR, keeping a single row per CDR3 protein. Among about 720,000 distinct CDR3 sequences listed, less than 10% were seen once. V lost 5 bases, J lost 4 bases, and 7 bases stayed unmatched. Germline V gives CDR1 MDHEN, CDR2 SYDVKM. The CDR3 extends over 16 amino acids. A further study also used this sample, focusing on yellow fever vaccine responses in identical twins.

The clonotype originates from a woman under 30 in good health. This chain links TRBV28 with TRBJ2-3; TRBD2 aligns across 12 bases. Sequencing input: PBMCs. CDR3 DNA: TGTGCCAGCAGTGATCCTAGCGGGGGGGCAGCAGATACGCAGTATTTT. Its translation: CASSDPSGGAADTQYF.